This T cell receptor beta chain was sequenced during a study of spatial heterogeneity in lung cancer. For the study at large: In tumor regions TCR transcript counts correlated strongly with a matched bulk RNA-seq T cell module score.

This clonotype qualifies as large (0.1 to 1%). Its cognate antigen is unknown. TCRdb fed the 5' RACE reads into MiXCR, producing one record per CDR3 protein. The sample carries 1,100 or so distinct CDR3 sequences, approximately 31% recorded once. The sample's time point: sample taken at primary tumor resection. The donor group consisted of roughly 70 patients who had untreated, early-stage non-small cell lung cancer. Material for sequencing was whole RNA from tumor, nontumor lung or frozen PBMC, left unsorted. Study observations and caveats: Mutation tallies in tumors tracked expanded intratumoral alpha and beta TCR counts.

The receptor was derived from a male donor with early-stage non-small cell lung cancer. This sample comprised lung tumor tissue, obtained at surgery.

CDR3 protein: CSVVGGYGYTF. CDR3 coding DNA: TGCAGCGTTGTAGGGGGCTATGGCTACACCTTC. The chain joins TRBV29-1 to TRBJ1-2; TRBD1 is a possible D gene (6 bases). V dropped 4 bases and J dropped 4 bases, with 7 bases sitting between them. Germline CDR1 SQVTM, CDR2 ANQGSEA. This CDR3 has 11 residues.